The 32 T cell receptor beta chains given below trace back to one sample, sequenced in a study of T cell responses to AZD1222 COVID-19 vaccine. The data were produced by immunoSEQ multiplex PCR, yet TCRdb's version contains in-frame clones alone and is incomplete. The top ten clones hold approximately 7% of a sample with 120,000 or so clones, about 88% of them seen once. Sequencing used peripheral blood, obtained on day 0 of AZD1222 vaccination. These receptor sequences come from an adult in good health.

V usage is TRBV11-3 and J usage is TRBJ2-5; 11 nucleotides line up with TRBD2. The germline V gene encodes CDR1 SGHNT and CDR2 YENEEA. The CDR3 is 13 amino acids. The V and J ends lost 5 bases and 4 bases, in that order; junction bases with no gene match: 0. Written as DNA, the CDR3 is TGTGCCAGCAGCGGACTAGCGGGAGAGACCCAGTACTTC. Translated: CASSGLAGETQYF.

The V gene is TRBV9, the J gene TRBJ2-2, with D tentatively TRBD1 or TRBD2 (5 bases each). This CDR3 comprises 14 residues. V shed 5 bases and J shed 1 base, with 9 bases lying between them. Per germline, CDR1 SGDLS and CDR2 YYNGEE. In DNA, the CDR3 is TGTGCCAGCAGAAAGGGACGGAACACCGGGGAGCTGTTTTTT. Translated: CASRKGRNTGELFF.

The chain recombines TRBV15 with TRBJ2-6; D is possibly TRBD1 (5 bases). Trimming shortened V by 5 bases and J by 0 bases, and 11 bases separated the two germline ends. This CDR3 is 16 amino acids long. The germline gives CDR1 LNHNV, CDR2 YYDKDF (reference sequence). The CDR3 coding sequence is TGTGCCACCAGCCGACGAAGGGGCTCTGGGGCCAACGTCCTGACTTTC. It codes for CATSRRRGSGANVLTF.

DNA for the CDR3: TGCGCCAGCAGCCAAGAGACAAGGAACACTGAAGCTTTCTTT. It encodes CASSQETRNTEAFF. The chain has TRBV4-1 and TRBJ1-1; D is ambiguous. Trimming left V 0 bases short and J 1 base short, with 6 bases between. The germline V gene has CDR1 MGHRA and CDR2 YSYEKL. The length of the CDR3 is 14 residues.

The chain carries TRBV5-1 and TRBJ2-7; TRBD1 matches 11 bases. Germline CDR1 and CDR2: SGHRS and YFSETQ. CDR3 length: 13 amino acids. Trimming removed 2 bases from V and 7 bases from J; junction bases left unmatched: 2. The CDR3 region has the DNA TGCGCCAGCAGCTTCGGGACAGGGGGTGAGCAGTACTTC. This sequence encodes CASSFGTGGEQYF.

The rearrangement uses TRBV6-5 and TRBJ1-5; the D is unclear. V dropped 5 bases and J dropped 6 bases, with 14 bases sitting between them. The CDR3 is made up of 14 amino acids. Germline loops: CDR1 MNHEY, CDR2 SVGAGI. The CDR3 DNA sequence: TGTGCCAGCAGTCCCTATAGGGCGGGTCAGCCCCAGCATTTT. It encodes CASSPYRAGQPQHF.

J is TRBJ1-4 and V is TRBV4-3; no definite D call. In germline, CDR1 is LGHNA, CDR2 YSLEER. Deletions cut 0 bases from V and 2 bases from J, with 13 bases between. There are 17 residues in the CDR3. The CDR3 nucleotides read TGCGCCAGCAGCCAAGATTCGGGGAGAAGTACTAATGAAAAACTGTTTTTT. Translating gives CASSQDSGRSTNEKLFF.

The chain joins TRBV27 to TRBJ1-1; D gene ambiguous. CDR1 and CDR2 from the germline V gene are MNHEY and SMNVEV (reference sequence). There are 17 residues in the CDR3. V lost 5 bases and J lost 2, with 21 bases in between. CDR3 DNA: TGTGCCAGCAGTGGATCGTGGGCCCAGGTAGGAAACACTGAAGCTTTCTTT. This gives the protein CASSGSWAQVGNTEAFF.

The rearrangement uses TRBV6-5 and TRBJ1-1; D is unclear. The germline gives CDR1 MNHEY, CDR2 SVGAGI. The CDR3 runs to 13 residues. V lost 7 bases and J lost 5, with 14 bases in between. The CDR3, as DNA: TGTGCCAGCACCTCGACCGCGAAGACTGAAGCTTTCTTT. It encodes CASTSTAKTEAFF.

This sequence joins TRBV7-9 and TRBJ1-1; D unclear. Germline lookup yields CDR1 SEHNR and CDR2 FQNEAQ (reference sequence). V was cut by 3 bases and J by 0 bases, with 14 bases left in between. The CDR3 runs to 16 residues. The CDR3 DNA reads TGTGCCAGCAGCTTTTTCAGGACGGCCATGAACACTGAAGCTTTCTTT. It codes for CASSFFRTAMNTEAFF.

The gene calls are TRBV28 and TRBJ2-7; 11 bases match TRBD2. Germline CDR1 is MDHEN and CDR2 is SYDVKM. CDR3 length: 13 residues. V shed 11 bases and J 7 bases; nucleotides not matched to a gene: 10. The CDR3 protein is CAGSSGGPGEQYF. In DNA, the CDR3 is TGTGCCGGATCTAGCGGGGGGCCGGGAGAGCAGTACTTC.

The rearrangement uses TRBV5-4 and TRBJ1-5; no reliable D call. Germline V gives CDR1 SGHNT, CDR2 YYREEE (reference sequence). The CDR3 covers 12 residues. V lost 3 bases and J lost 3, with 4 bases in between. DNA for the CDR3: TGTGCCAGCAGCTCAGACAATCAGCCCCAGCATTTT. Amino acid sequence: CASSSDNQPQHF.

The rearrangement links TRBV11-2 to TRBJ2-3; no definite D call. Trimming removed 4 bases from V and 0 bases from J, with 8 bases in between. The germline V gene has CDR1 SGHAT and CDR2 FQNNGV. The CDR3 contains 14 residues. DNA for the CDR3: TGTGCCAGCAGCTCTTTATCTAGCACAGATACGCAGTATTTT. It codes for CASSSLSSTDTQYF.

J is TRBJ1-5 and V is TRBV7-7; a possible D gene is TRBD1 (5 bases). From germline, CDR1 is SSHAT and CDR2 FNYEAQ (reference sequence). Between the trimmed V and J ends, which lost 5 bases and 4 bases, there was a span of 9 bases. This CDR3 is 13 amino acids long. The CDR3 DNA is TGTGCCAGCAGCCCACAGGAGAATCAGCCCCAGCATTTT. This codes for CASSPQENQPQHF.

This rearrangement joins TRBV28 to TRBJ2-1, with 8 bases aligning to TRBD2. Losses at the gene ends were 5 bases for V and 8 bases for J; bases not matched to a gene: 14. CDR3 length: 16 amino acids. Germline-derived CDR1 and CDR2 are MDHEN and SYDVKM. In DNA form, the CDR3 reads TGTGCCAGCAGTCCAGAAGGCGGGGGGCATTGGCATGAGCAGTTCTTC. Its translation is CASSPEGGGHWHEQFF.

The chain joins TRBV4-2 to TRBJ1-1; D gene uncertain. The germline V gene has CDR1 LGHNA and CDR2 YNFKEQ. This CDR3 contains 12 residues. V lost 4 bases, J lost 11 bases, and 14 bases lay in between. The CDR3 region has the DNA TGTGCCAGCAGCCTTGATCGACTTGGGGCTTTCTTT. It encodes CASSLDRLGAFF.

CDR3 coding DNA: TGCGCCAGCAGCTTGGAATTGGCGCGGACAGGGGGACCCGGGGAGCTGTTTTTT. It translates to CASSLELARTGGPGELFF. The chain couples TRBV5-1 to TRBJ2-2; 10 nucleotides agree with TRBD1. This CDR3 contains 18 residues. The V gene's germline CDR1 is SGHRS and CDR2 YFSETQ. The junction had 11 bases not matched to a gene; V was cut back by 0 bases and J by 6 bases.

CDR3 nucleotides: TGTGCCACCAGTGACCCAGGGGAGACTGAAGCTTTCTTT. Translating it yields CATSDPGETEAFF. V gene TRBV24-1 combines with J gene TRBJ1-1, with D perhaps TRBD1 (6 bases). Looked up from germline, CDR1 is KGHDR and CDR2 is SFDVKD. Trimming took 4 bases from V and 5 from J, leaving 10 bases between them. The CDR3 consists of 13 residues.

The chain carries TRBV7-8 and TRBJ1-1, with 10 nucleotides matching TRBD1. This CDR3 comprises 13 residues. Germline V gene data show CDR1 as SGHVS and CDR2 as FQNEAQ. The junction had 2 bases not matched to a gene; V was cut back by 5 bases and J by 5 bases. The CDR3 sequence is CASSLGQGTEAFF. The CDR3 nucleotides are TGTGCCAGCAGCCTGGGACAGGGGACTGAAGCTTTCTTT. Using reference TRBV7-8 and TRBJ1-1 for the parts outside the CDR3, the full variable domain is GAGVSQSPRYKVAKRGQDVALRCDPISGHVSLFWYQQALGQGPEFLTYFQNEAQLDKSGLPSDRFFAERPEGSVSTLKIQRTQQEDSAVYLCASSLGQGTEAFFGQGTRLTVV.

The CDR3 sequence: CASSDGGRQETQYF. As DNA, the CDR3 is TGCGCCAGCAGTGACGGGGGGAGACAAGAGACCCAGTACTTC. The chain is built from TRBV10-1 and TRBJ2-5; TRBD2 matches at 7 bases. The CDR3 has 14 amino acids. With V trimmed by 3 bases and J by 2 bases, 3 bases remained unmatched. CDR1 WNHNN and CDR2 SYGVQD come from the germline V gene (reference sequence).

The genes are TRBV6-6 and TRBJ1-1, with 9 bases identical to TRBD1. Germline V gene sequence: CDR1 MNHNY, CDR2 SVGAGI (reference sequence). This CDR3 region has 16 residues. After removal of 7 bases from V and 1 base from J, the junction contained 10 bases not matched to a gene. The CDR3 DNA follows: TGTGCCAGCACCAACCTGGACAGGGGTACGAACACTGAAGCTTTCTTT. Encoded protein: CASTNLDRGTNTEAFF.

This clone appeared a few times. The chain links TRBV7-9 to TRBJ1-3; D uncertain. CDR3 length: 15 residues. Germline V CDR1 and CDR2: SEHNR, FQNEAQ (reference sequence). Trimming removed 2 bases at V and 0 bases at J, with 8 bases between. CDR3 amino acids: CASSLIPASGNTIYF. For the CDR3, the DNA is TGTGCCAGCAGCTTAATTCCGGCCTCTGGAAACACCATATATTTT.

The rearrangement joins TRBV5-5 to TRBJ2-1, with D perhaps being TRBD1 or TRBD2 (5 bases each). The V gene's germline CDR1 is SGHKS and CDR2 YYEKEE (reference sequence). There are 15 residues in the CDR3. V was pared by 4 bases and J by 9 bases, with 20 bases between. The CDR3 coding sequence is TGTGCCAGCAGCACAGCCGGGACCAGAGGAAGTGAGCAGTTCTTC. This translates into CASSTAGTRGSEQFF.

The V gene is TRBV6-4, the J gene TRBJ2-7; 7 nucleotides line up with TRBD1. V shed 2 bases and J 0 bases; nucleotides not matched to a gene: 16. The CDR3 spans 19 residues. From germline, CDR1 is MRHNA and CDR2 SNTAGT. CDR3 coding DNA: TGTGCCAGCAGTGACCAAGGGGGCTTGGACCAAGGTCCCTCCTACGAGCAGTACTTC. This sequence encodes CASSDQGGLDQGPSYEQYF.

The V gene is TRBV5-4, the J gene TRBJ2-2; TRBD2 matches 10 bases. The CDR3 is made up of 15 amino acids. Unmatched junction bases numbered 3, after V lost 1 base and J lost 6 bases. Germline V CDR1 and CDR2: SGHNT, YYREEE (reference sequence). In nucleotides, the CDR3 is TGTGCCAGCAGCTTGAAACTAGCGGGGTCCGGGGAGCTGTTTTTT. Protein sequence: CASSLKLAGSGELFF. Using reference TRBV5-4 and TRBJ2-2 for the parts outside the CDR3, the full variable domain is ETGVTQSPTHLIKTRGQQVTLRCSSQSGHNTVSWYQQALGQGPQFIFQYYREEENGRGNFPPRFSGLQFPNYSSELNVNALELDDSALYLCASSLKLAGSGELFFGEGSRLTVL.

The CDR3 loop is CASSEVGNQPQHF. In nucleotides, the CDR3 is TGTGCCAGCAGTGAAGTAGGAAATCAGCCCCAGCATTTT. The chain couples TRBV25-1 to TRBJ1-5; the D is unclear. Trimming left V 2 bases short and J 4 bases short, with 6 bases between. Germline V gene data show CDR1 as MGHDK and CDR2 as SYGVNS. CDR3 length: 13 amino acids.

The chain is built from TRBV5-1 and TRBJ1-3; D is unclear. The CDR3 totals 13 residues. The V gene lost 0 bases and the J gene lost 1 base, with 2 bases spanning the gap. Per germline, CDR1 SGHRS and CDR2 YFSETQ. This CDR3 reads CASSLVSGNTIYF. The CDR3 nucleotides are TGCGCCAGCAGCTTGGTTTCTGGAAACACCATATATTTT.

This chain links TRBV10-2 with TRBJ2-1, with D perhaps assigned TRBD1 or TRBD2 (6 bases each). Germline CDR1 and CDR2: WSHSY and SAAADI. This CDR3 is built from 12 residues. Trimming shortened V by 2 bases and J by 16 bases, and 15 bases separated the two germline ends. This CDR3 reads CASSERGRSLFF. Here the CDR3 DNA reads TGCGCCAGCAGTGAGCGGGGGCGCAGCCTTTTCTTC.

CDR3 region: CASSYSTGDTQYF. The CDR3 nucleotides read TGTGCCAGCAGTTACTCGACGGGAGATACGCAGTATTTT. The rearrangement links TRBV6-6 to TRBJ2-3; unclear D gene. Germline assignment: CDR1 MNHNY and CDR2 SVGAGI (reference sequence). The CDR3 has 13 residues. The V and J ends lost 0 bases and 5 bases respectively, with 6 bases between them.

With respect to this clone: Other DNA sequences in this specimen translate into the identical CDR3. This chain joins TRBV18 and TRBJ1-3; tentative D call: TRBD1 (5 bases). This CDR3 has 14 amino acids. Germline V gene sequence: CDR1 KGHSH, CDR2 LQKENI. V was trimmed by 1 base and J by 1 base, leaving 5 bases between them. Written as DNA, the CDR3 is TGTGCCAGCTCACCACAGGGGTCTGGAAACACCATATATTTT. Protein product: CASSPQGSGNTIYF.

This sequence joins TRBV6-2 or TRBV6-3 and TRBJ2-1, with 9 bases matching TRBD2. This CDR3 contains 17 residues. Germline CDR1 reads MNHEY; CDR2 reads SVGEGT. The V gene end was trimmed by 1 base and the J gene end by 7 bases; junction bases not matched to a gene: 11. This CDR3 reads CASSYFYDAGGLNEQFF. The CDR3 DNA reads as TGTGCCAGCAGTTACTTCTACGACGCGGGAGGGCTAAATGAGCAGTTCTTC.

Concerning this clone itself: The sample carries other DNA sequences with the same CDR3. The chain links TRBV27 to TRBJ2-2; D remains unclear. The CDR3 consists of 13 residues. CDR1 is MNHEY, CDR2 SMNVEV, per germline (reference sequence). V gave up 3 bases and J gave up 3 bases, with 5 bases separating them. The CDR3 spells CASSFFDTGELFF. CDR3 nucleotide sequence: TGTGCCAGCAGTTTCTTTGACACCGGGGAGCTGTTTTTT.